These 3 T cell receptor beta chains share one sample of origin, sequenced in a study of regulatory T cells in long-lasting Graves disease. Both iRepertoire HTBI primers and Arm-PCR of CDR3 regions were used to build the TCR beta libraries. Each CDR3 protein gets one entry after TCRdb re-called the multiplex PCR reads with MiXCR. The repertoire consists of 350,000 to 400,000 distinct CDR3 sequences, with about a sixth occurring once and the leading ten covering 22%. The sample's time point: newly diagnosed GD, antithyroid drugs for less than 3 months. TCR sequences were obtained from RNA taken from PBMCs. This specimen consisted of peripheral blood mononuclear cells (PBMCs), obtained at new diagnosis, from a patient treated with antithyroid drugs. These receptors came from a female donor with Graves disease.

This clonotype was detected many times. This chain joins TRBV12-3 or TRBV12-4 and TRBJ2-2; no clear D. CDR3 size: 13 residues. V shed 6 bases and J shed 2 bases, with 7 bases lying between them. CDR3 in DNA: TGTGCCAGCAGCCCAAGAAACACCGGGGAGCTGTTTTTT. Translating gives CASSPRNTGELFF.

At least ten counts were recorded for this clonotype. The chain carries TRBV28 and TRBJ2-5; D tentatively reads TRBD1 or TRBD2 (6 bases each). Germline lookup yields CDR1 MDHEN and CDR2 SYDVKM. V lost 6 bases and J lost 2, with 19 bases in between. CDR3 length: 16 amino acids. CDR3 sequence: CASSSKRGARQETQYF. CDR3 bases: TGTGCCAGCAGCTCCAAGAGGGGGGCTCGGCAAGAGACCCAGTACTTC.

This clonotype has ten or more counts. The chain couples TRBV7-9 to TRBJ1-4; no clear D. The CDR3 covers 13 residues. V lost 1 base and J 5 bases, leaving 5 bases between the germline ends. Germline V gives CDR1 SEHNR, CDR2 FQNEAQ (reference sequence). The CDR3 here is CASSLEKNEKLFF. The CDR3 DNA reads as TGTGCCAGCAGCTTAGAGAAGAATGAAAAACTGTTTTTT.